The 13 T cell receptor beta chains in this list originate from one sample, sequenced in a study of CD8+CD57+ T cells in acquired aplastic anemia. TCR beta VDJ and CDR3 profiles were obtained from a genomic DNA template. TCRdb called the reads again in MiXCR, with one record for every CDR3 protein. The top ten clones hold about 3% of a sample with 100,000 to 150,000 distinct CDR3 sequences, about 43% of them seen once. Patients picked for sequencing had shown CD8+CD57+ cell expansion detected by flow cytometry. Material for sequencing was sorted CD4+, CD8+, or CD8+CD57+ T cells (not recorded which) from PBMCs. These receptors came from a human donor with aplastic anemia.

The CDR3 DNA reads TGTGCCAGCAGTCAAACGTGGGATGGGGAGCTGTTTTTT. Amino acid sequence: CASSQTWDGELFF. The rearrangement uses TRBV27 and TRBJ2-2; D unclear. V was clipped by 5 bases and J by 8 bases, with 12 bases between them. This CDR3 has 13 residues. Germline V CDR1 and CDR2: MNHEY, SMNVEV (reference sequence).

The chain carries TRBV30 and TRBJ1-1; the D is unclear. Germline lookup yields CDR1 GTSNPN and CDR2 SVGIG (reference sequence). Trimming pared 4 bases from V and 0 bases from J, leaving 9 bases between. CDR3 size: 13 residues. CDR3 bases: TGTGCCTGGACTCTTTCCCTGAACACTGAAGCTTTCTTT. Its protein is CAWTLSLNTEAFF.

This clonotype came up many times. The chain combines TRBV19 with TRBJ2-3; tentatively, D is TRBD1 (5 bases). V lost 7 bases, J lost 4 bases, and 6 bases lay in between. Germline loops: CDR1 LNHDA, CDR2 SQIVND (reference sequence). CDR3 length: 11 residues. This CDR3 reads CASKTADTQYF. DNA of the CDR3: TGTGCCAGTAAGACAGCAGATACGCAGTATTTT. Looking up the rest from reference TRBV19 and TRBJ2-3 gives the full variable domain: DGGITQSPKYLFRKEGQNVTLSCEQNLNHDAMYWYRQDPGQGLRLIYYSQIVNDFQKGDIAEGYSVSREKKESFPLTVTSAQKNPTAFYLCASKTADTQYFGPGTRLTVL.

This clonotype was recorded a few times. This sequence may be a read error, since a much larger clone differs from it by one base. The V call is TRBV5-4, the J call TRBJ1-6, with D perhaps TRBD1 (6 bases). Trimming stripped 1 base from V and 4 bases from J, with 18 bases between. The CDR3 is 18 residues long. From germline, CDR1 is SGHNT and CDR2 YYREEE (reference sequence). This chain's CDR3 is CASSLQGGRGRYNSPLHF. The CDR3 bases are TGTGCCAGCAGCTTGCAAGGGGGGCGAGGACGGTATAATTCACCCCTCCACTTT.

This clonotype came up many times. The chain has TRBV7-2 and TRBJ1-6; a weak D match, TRBD1 (6 bases). The germline V gene encodes CDR1 SGHTA and CDR2 FQGNSA. The V and J ends lost 3 bases and 9 bases respectively, with 9 bases between them. The CDR3 contains 13 residues. CDR3 nucleotides: TGTGCCAGCAGCTTTGGGGGGCTTTCACCCCTCCACTTT. This translates into CASSFGGLSPLHF.

This clonotype was seen many times. Since the CDR3 does not end with the conserved phenylalanine or tryptophan, this likely comes from a read error. Because the CDR3's place on the DNA is in doubt, the DNA is left out and the CDR3 is given as listed by TCRdb. The V call is TRBV20-1, the J call TRBJ1-2; no check of the table's D call, TRBD1, against the DNA was made. Germline V gene sequence: CDR1 DFQATT, CDR2 SNEGSKA (reference sequence). 11 amino acids form the CDR3, both terminal residues included. CDR3 loop: CSATTGTNFFV.

Many counts were recorded for this clonotype. This chain links TRBV5-1 with TRBJ2-2; 9 bases are a match to TRBD1. CDR3 length: 15 residues. The V gene's germline CDR1 is SGHRS and CDR2 YFSETQ. The V segment lost 0 bases and the J segment 4 bases; nucleotides outside the gene matches: 1. The CDR3, as DNA: TGCGCCAGCAGCTTGGTACAGGGGGCCACCGGGGAGCTGTTTTTT. Encoded protein: CASSLVQGATGELFF.

This clonotype has a handful of counts. The gene calls are TRBV15 and TRBJ2-3; no clear D gene. V lost 6 bases to trimming and J lost 1 base, with 8 bases between them. Per germline, CDR1 LNHNV and CDR2 YYDKDF (reference sequence). This CDR3 region has 13 residues. The CDR3 coding sequence is TGTGCCACCAGGGGATTCGGCACAGATACGCAGTATTTT. It specifies CATRGFGTDTQYF.

In its sample, this clonotype was seen many times. J is TRBJ1-6 and V is TRBV18; 7 bases map to TRBD1. The CDR3 is 17 residues long. Unmatched junction bases numbered 5, after V lost 3 bases and J lost 0 bases. Germline CDR1 reads KGHSH; CDR2 reads LQKENI. CDR3 loop: CASSPRQGSSYNSPLHF. In nucleotides, the CDR3 is TGTGCCAGCTCACCGCGACAGGGAAGCTCCTATAATTCACCCCTCCACTTT.

The chain carries TRBV7-6 and TRBJ2-2; D is undetermined. In germline, CDR1 is SGHVS, CDR2 FNYEAQ. Trimming stripped 1 base from V and 1 base from J, with 7 bases between. The CDR3 contains 15 residues. CDR3 sequence (DNA): TGTGCCAGCAGCTTAGTTTCAGGGAACACCGGGGAGCTGTTTTTT. This translates into CASSLVSGNTGELFF.

This clonotype was observed once. The chain carries TRBV6-1 and TRBJ1-2; unclear D gene. The CDR3 is made up of 15 amino acids. Trimming took 8 bases from V and 0 from J, leaving 16 bases between them. Germline loops: CDR1 MNHNS, CDR2 SASEGT. The CDR3 region has the DNA TGTGCCAGCTCACCGGGAACAGCCCCTAACTATGGCTACACCTTC. Amino acid sequence: CASSPGTAPNYGYTF.

This chain connects TRBV10-3 to TRBJ2-5; possibly TRBD1 or TRBD2 for D (5 bases each). This CDR3 spans 16 amino acids. From germline, CDR1 is ENHRY and CDR2 SYGVKD. Trimming cost V 5 bases and J 2 bases, with 18 bases left between them. CDR3 nucleotides: TGTGCCATCAGTTCCGGGACCACGGGCACACAAGAGACCCAGTACTTC. As protein: CAISSGTTGTQETQYF.

This clonotype was seen at least ten times. The rearrangement links TRBV6-5 to TRBJ2-5, with 14 bases fitting TRBD2. Trimming removed 3 bases from V and 6 bases from J; junction bases left unmatched: 6. The CDR3 runs 16 residues. Germline CDR1 and CDR2: MNHEY and SVGAGI. The CDR3 DNA reads as TGTGCCAGCAGTTATGCGACTAGCGGGGGGGCCCAGACCCAGTACTTC. As protein: CASSYATSGGAQTQYF.